This TCR beta chain was identified during a study of blood T cell repertoires in COVID-19. The V end was cut by 4 bases, the J end by 6 bases, with 16 bases between. Germline V gene lookup returns CDR1 LNHDA and CDR2 SQIVND (reference sequence). This CDR3 has 15 amino acids. TCRdb keeps only in-frame clones here, not all; method: immunoSEQ multiplex PCR. The table lists approximately 150,000 clones, more than 85% of them singletons. This TCR was sampled from a man in his fifties or sixties with active or convalescent COVID-19. The sample was peripheral blood. The chain couples TRBV19 to TRBJ2-1, with D possibly matching TRBD1 (6 bases). DNA of the CDR3: TGTGCCAGTAGTACGCCCAGGGGCCAAGGCAATGAGCAGTTCTTC. Translated, it gives CASSTPRGQGNEQFF.